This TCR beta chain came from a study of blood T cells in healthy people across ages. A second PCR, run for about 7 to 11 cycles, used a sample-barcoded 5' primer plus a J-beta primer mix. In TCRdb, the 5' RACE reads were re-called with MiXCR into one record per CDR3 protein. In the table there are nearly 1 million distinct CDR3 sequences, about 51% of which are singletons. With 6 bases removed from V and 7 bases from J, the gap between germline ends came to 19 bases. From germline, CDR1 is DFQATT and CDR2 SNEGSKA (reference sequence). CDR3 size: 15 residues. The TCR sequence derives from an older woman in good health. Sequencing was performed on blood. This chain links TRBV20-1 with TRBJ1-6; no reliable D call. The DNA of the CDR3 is TGCAGTGCCCCGGAAGGACGGGAGACCAATTCACCCCTCCACTTT. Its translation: CSAPEGRETNSPLHF.